This entry describes one TCR beta chain. Produced via immunoSEQ multiplex PCR; TCRdb's table is partial and in-frame only. This repertoire shows roughly 130,000 clones, 80% found once; its top ten account for less than 2%. The data stem from a study of blood T cell repertoires in COVID-19. Study summary: Samples representing acute and convalescent COVID-19 were sourced from the United States, Italy and Spain.

V gave up 0 bases and J gave up 4 bases, with 9 bases separating them. The CDR3 consists of 14 residues. Germline V gives CDR1 SEHNR, CDR2 FQNEAQ (reference sequence). This TCR derives from a man between 65 and 85 years old with acute or convalescent COVID-19. Sequenced sample: peripheral blood. The genes are TRBV7-9 and TRBJ2-5; perhaps TRBD1 as D (5 bases). The DNA for the CDR3 is TGTGCCAGCAGCTTAGCCAGGGTAGGAGAGACCCAGTACTTC. Residues: CASSLARVGETQYF.